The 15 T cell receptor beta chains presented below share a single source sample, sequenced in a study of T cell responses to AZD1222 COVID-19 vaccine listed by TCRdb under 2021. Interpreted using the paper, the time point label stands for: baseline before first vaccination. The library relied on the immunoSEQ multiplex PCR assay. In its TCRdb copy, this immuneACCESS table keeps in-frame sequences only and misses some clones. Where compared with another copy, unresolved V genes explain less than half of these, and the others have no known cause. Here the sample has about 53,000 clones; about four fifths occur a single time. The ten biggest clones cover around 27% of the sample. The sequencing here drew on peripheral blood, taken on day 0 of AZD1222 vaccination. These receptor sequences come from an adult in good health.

CDR3 loop: CASSPIMDSFYNEQFF. The CDR3 DNA follows: TGTGCCAGCTCCCCTATTATGGACAGCTTCTACAATGAGCAGTTCTTC. The chain carries TRBV18 and TRBJ2-1; a possible D gene is TRBD1 (6 bases). Germline CDR1 reads KGHSH; CDR2 reads LQKENI. The V gene lost 6 bases and the J gene lost 3 bases, with 18 bases spanning the gap. CDR3 size: 16 residues. The full variable domain, its missing parts supplied by reference TRBV18 and TRBJ2-1, is NAGVMQNPRHLVRRRGQEARLRCSPMKGHSHVYWYRQLPEEGLKFMVYLQKENIIDESGMPKERFSAEFPKEGPSILRIQQVVRGDSAAYFCASSPIMDSFYNEQFFGPGTRLTVL.

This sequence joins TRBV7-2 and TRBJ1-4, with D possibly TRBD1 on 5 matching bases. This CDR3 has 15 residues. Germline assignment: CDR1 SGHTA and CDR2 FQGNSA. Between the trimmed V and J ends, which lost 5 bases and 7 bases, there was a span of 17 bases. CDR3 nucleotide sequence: TGTGCCAGCAGCCTTGAGAGGGGCTTGGGTGAAAAACTGTTTTTT. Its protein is CASSLERGLGEKLFF.

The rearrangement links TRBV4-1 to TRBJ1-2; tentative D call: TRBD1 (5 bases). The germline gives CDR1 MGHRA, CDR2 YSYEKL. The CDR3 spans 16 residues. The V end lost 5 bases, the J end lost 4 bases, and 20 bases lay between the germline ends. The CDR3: CASSAQGWERTYGYTF. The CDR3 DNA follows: TGCGCCAGCAGCGCCCAGGGTTGGGAAAGGACCTATGGCTACACCTTC.

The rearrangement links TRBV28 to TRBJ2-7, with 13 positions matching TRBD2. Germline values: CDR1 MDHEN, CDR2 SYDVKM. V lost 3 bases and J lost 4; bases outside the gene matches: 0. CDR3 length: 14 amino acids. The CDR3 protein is CASSLGLAGYEQYF. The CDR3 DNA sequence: TGTGCCAGCAGTTTGGGACTAGCGGGGTACGAGCAGTACTTC.

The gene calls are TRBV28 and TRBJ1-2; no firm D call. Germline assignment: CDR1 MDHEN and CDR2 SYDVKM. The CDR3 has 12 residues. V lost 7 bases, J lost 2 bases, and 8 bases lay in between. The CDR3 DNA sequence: TGTGCCAGCAAAAGGCGGAACTATGGCTACACCTTC. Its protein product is CASKRRNYGYTF.

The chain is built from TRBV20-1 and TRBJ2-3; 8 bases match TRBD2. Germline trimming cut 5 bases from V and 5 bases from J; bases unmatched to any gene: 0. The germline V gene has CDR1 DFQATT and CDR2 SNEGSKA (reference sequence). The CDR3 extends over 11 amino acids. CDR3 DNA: TGCAGTGCTGCGGGAGGAGATACGCAGTATTTT. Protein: CSAAGGDTQYF.

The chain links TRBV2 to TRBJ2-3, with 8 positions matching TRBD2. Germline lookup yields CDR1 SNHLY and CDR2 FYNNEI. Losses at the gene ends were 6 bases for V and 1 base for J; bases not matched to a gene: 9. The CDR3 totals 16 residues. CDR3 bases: TGTGCCAGCAGATCCGGTGGCGGGAGGCGCACAGATACGCAGTATTTT. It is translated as CASRSGGGRRTDTQYF.

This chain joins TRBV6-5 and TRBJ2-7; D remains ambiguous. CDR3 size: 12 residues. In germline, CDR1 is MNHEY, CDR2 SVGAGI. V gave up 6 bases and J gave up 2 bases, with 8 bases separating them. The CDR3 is CASRQGAYEQYF. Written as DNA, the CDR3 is TGTGCCAGCAGACAAGGTGCCTACGAGCAGTACTTC.

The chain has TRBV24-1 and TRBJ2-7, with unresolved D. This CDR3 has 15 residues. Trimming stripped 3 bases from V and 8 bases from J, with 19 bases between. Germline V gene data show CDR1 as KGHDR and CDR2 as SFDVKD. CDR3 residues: CATSDPKDPNSKQYF. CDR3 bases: TGTGCCACCAGTGATCCCAAGGATCCCAATTCCAAGCAGTACTTC.

This chain's CDR3 is CASSQDNSYEQYF. In DNA form, the CDR3 reads TGTGCCAGCAGTCAGGACAACTCCTACGAGCAGTACTTC. The V and J genes are TRBV6-2 or TRBV6-3 and TRBJ2-7; tentative D call: TRBD1 (5 bases). Germline V gene lookup returns CDR1 MNHEY and CDR2 SVGEGT. The CDR3 covers 13 residues. Trimming shortened V by 5 bases and J by 0 bases, and 8 bases separated the two germline ends.

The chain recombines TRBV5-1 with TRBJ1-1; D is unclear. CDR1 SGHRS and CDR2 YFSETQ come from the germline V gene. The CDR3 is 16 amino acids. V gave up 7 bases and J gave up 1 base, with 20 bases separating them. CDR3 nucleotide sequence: TGCGCCAGCCTACACCCGGATTCGGCGGCGAACACTGAAGCTTTCTTT. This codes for CASLHPDSAANTEAFF.

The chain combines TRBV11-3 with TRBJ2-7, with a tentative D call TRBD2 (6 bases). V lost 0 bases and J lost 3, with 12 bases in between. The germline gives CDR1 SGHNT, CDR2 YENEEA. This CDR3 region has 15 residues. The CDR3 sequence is CASSLDPGADYEQYF. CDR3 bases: TGTGCCAGCAGCTTAGATCCGGGAGCCGACTACGAGCAGTACTTC. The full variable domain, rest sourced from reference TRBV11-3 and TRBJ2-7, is EAGVVQSPRYKIIEKKQPVAFWCNPISGHNTLYWYLQNLGQGPELLIRYENEEAVDDSQLPKDRFSAERLKGVDSTLKIQPAELGDSAVYLCASSLDPGADYEQYFGPGTRLTVT.

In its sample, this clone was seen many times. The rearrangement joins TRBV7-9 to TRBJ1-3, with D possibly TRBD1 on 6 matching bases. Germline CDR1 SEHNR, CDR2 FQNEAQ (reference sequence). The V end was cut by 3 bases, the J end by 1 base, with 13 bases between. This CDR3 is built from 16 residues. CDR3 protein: CASSFGLGASGNTIYF. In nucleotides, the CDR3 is TGTGCCAGCAGCTTTGGGCTGGGGGCTTCTGGAAACACCATATATTTT.

The chain's CDR3 is CAISDRTLNEQFF. For the CDR3, the DNA is TGTGCCATCAGTGACCGGACTCTCAATGAGCAGTTCTTC. The rearrangement links TRBV10-3 to TRBJ2-1, with TRBD2 as a possible D gene (5 bases). The CDR3 extends over 13 amino acids. With 3 bases removed from V and 6 bases from J, the gap between germline ends came to 9 bases. Looked up from germline, CDR1 is ENHRY and CDR2 is SYGVKD.

The CDR3 DNA reads as TGTGCCAGCAGCTTAAGACGGGGTTACGAGCAGTACTTC. This sequence encodes CASSLRRGYEQYF. The chain recombines TRBV7-2 with TRBJ2-7; D is possibly TRBD2 (5 bases). The CDR3 contains 13 residues. Deletions cut 2 bases from V and 4 bases from J, with 9 bases between. Looked up from germline, CDR1 is SGHTA and CDR2 is FQGNSA.